This T cell receptor (beta chain) derives from a study of blood T cell repertoires in COVID-19. Study-wide background: Acute-phase and convalescent COVID-19 samples originated in the United States, Italy and Spain. T cells, B-cell-depleted T cells, or PBMCs supplied cDNA or gDNA.

The CDR3 extends over 15 amino acids. J lost 6 bases, V lost 5 bases, and 8 bases had no gene match. Looked up from germline, CDR1 is SGHKS and CDR2 is YYEKEE (reference sequence). Seattle enrolled patients during active infection and tracked them longitudinally. Authors' methods: Amplifying reference gene primers gave estimates of nucleated cell counts. The protocol was immunoSEQ multiplex PCR, while the TCRdb copy is restricted to in-frame clones and leaves out a portion. Clone size and V and J calls were adopted from that table, with D and trimming inferred from the DNA. The sample consists of over 200,000 clones, around 86% of them appearing once.

The genes are TRBV5-5 and TRBJ1-6, with 7 bases matching TRBD1. The TCR originated in a man aged 50 to 60 with COVID-19, enrolled during active disease. The specimen sequenced was peripheral blood. The CDR3 region has the DNA TGTGCCAGCAGTCCGCCGGGACAGACTAATTCACCCCTCCACTTT. It specifies CASSPPGQTNSPLHF.